The sequence of this T cell receptor (beta chain) was determined in a study of cytomegalovirus exposure and HLA in healthy donors. Looking at the study overall: Of around 400 genotyped donors, around 80% grouped in the Caucasian-associated ancestry cluster.

For this clone: The antigen remains undetermined.

Study findings and constraints: Altogether, about 160 TCR beta chains were recorded as cytomegalovirus-associated. Later analysis indicated greater clonal expansion among HLA-associated TCR beta chains than among equally common other chains. Owing to their indistinguishability, certain V segments, notably TRBV6-2 and TRBV6-3, were excluded.

The PCR made use of 60 Vbeta and 13 Jbeta primers. Clones were read by immunoSEQ multiplex PCR, and TCRdb kept only the in-frame ones, dropping some. The table records under 100,000 clones, approximately 83% of them present only once. J was trimmed by 7 bases and V by 5 bases; bases with no gene match: 6. The CDR3 is 15 amino acids. The germline V gene encodes CDR1 LNHDA and CDR2 SQIVND (reference sequence). Sequenced sample: PBMCs. This sequence was found in a man aged 40-50 years in good health and CMV-seronegative. The J gene is TRBJ2-1, the V gene TRBV19, with TRBD2 identical over 12 bases. The CDR3 reads CASSLLAGGPNEQFF. In DNA, the CDR3 is TGTGCCAGTAGTCTGCTAGCGGGGGGGCCAAATGAGCAGTTCTTC.